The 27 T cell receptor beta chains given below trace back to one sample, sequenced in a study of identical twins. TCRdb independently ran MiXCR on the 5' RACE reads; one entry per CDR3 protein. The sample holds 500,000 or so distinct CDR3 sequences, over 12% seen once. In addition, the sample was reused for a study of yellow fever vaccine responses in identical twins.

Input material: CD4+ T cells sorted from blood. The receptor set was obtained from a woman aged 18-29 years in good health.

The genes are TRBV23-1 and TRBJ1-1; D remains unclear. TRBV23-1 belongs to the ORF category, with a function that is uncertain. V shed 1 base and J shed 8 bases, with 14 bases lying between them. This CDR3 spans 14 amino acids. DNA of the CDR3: TGCGCCAGCAGTCAATACCCGGGTCGGAGGGAAGCTTTCTTT. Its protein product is CASSQYPGRREAFF.

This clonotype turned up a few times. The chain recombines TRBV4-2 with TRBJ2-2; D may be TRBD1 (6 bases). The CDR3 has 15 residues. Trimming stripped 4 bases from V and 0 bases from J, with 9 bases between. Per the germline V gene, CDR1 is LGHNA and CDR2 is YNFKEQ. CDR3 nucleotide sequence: TGTGCCAGCAGCCCCGAGGGGGCGAACACCGGGGAGCTGTTTTTT. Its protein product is CASSPEGANTGELFF.

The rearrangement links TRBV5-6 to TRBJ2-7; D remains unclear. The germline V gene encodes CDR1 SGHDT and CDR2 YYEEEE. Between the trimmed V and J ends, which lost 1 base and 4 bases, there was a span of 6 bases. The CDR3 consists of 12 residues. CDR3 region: CASSLSKYEQYF. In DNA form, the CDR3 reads TGTGCCAGCAGCTTGTCAAAATACGAGCAGTACTTC. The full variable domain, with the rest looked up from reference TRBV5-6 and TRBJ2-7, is DAGVTQSPTHLIKTRGQQVTLRCSPKSGHDTVSWYQQALGQGPQFIFQYYEEEERQRGNFPDRFSGHQFPNYSSELNVNALLLGDSALYLCASSLSKYEQYFGPGTRLTVT.

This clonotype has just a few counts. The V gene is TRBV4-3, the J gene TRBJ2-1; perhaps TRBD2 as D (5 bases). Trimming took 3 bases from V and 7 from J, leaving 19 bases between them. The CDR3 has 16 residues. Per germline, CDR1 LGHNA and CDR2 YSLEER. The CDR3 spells CASSQQLERGGNEQFF. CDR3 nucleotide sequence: TGCGCCAGCAGCCAGCAACTAGAGCGAGGAGGTAATGAGCAGTTCTTC.

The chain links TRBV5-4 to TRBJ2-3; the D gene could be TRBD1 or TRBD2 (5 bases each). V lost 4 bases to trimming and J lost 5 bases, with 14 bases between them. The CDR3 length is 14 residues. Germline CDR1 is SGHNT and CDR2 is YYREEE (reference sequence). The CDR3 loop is CASSPEGIGDTQYF. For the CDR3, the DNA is TGTGCCAGCAGCCCAGAGGGGATAGGAGATACGCAGTATTTT.

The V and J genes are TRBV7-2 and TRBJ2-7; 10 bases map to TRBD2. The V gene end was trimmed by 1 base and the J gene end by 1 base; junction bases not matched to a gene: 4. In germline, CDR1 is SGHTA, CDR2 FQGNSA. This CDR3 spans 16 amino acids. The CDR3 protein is CASSLVSGRLSYEQYF. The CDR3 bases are TGTGCCAGCAGCTTAGTTAGCGGGAGGTTATCCTACGAGCAGTACTTC.

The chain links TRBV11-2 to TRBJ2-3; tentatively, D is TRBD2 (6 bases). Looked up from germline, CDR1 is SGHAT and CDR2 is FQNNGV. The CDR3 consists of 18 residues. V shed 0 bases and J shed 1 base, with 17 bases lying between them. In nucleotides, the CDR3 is TGTGCCAGCAGCTTAGATCGTCTCGGGACTTACCGCACAGATACGCAGTATTTT. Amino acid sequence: CASSLDRLGTYRTDTQYF.

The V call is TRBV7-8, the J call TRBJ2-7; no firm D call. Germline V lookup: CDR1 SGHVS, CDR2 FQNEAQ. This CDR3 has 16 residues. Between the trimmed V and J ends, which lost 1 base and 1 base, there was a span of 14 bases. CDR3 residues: CASSLDPMGVSYEQYF. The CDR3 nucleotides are TGTGCCAGCAGCTTAGATCCGATGGGTGTTTCCTACGAGCAGTACTTC.

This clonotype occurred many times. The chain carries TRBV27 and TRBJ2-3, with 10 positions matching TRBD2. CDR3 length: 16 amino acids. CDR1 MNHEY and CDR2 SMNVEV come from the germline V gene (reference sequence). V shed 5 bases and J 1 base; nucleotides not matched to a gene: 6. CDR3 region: CASSPWGTSGTDTQYF. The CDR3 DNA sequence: TGTGCCAGCAGTCCTTGGGGGACTAGCGGCACAGATACGCAGTATTTT.

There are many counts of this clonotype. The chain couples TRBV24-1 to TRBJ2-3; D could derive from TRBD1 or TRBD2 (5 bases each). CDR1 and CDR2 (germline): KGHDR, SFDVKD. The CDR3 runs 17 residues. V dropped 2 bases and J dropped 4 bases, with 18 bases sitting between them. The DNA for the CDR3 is TGTGCCACCAGTGATTCGCAACCGGGACGCCGAGCAGATACGCAGTATTTT. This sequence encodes CATSDSQPGRRADTQYF.

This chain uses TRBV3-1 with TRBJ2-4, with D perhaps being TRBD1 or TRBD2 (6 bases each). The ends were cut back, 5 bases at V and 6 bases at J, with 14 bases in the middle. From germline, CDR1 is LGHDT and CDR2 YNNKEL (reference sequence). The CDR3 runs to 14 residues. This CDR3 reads CASSLQGLGNIQYF. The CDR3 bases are TGTGCCAGCAGCTTACAGGGACTCGGAAACATTCAGTACTTC.

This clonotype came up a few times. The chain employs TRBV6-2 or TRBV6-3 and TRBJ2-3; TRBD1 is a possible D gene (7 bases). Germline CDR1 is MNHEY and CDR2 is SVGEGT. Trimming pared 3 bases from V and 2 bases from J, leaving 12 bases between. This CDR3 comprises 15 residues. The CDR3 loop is CASSYRQGLTDTQYF. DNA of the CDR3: TGTGCCAGCAGTTATCGACAGGGACTCACAGATACGCAGTATTTT.

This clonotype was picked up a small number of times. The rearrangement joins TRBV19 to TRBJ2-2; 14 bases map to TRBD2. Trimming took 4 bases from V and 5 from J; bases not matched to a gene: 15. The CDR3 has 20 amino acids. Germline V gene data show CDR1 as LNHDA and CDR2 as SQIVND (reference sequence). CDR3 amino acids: CASSTLLPGLAGEETGELFF. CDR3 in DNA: TGTGCCAGTAGTACTCTACTTCCGGGACTAGCGGGAGAAGAAACCGGGGAGCTGTTTTTT.

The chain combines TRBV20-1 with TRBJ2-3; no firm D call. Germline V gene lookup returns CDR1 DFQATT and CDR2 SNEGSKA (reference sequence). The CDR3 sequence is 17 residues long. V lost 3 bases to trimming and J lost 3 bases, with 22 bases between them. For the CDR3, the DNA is TGCAGTGCTAGCTTGGATGGCCAGCCCAGCGAGACAGATACGCAGTATTTT. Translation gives CSASLDGQPSETDTQYF.

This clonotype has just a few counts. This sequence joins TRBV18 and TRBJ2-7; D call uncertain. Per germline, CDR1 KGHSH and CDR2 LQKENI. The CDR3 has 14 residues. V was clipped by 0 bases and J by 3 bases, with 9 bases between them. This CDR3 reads CASSPPPEYYEQYF. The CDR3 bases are TGTGCCAGCTCACCACCACCGGAATACTACGAGCAGTACTTC.

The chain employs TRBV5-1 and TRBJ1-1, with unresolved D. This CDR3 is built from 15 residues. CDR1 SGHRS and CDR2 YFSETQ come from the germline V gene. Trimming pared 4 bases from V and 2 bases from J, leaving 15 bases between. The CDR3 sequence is CASSPLGWRNTEAFF. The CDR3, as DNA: TGCGCCAGCAGCCCCCTAGGTTGGAGAAACACTGAAGCTTTCTTT.

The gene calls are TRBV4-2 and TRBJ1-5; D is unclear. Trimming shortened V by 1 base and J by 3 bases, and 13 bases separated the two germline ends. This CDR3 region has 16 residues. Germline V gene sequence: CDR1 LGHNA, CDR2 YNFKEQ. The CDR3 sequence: CASSQVGRDDNQPQHF. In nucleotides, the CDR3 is TGTGCCAGCAGCCAAGTAGGTAGGGATGACAATCAGCCCCAGCATTTT.

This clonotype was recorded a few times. The CDR3 DNA follows: TGTGCCAGCACCAGGACCACATACACGACCGAAGCTTTCTTT. The encoded protein is CASTRTTYTTEAFF. The chain links TRBV12-3 or TRBV12-4 to TRBJ1-1; D ambiguous. Trimming removed 7 bases at V and 8 bases at J, with 20 bases between. The CDR3 consists of 14 residues.

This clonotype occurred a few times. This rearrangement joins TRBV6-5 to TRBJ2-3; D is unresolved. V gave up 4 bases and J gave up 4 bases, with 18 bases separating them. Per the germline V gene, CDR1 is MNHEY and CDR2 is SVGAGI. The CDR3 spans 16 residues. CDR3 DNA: TGTGCCAGCAGTTCCGTTTGGACCAATCGCGCAGATACGCAGTATTTT. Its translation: CASSSVWTNRADTQYF.

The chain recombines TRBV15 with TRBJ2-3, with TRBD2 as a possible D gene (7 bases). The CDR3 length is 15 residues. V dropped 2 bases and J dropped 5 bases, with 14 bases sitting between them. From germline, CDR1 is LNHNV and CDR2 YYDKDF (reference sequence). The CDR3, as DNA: TGTGCCACCAGCAGATATGGGGGGGCGGGAGATACGCAGTATTTT. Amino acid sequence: CATSRYGGAGDTQYF.

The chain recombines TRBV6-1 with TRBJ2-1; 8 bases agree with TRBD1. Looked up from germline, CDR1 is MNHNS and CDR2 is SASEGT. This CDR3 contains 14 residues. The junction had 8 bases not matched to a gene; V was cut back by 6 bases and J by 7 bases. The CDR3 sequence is CASRNSGTGNEQFF. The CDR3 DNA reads TGTGCCAGCAGGAATTCCGGGACAGGTAATGAGCAGTTCTTC.

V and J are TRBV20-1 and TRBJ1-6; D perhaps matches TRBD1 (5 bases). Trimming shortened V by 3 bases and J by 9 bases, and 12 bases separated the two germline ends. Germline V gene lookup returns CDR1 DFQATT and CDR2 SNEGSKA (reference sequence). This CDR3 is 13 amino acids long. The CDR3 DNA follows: TGCAGTGCTAGGGGGCAAGAAGTTTCACCCCTCCACTTT. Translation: CSARGQEVSPLHF.

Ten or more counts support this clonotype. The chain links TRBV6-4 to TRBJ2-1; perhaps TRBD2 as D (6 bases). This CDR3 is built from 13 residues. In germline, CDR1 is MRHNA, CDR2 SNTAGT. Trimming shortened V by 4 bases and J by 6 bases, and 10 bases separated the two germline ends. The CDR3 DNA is TGTGCCAGCAGTGTAACTAGCCTCAATGAGCAGTTCTTC. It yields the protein CASSVTSLNEQFF.

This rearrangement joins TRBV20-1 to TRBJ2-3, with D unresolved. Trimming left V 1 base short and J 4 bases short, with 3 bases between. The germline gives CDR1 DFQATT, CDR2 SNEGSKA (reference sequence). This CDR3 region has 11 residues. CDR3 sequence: CSARVPDTQYF. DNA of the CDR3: TGCAGTGCTAGAGTTCCAGATACGCAGTATTTT.

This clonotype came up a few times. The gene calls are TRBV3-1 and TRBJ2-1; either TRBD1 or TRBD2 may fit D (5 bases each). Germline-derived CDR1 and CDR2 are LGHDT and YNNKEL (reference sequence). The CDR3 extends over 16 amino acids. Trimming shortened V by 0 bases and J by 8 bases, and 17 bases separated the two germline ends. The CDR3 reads CASSQDRTGTFDEQFF. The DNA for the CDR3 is TGTGCCAGCAGCCAAGATCGAACGGGGACCTTCGATGAGCAGTTCTTC.

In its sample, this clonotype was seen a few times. This CDR3 reads CASSLGGTAIANTQYF. Written as DNA, the CDR3 is TGTGCCAGCAGCTTGGGGGGGACAGCCATAGCTAATACGCAGTATTTT. The chain employs TRBV5-5 and TRBJ2-3, with 7 bases aligning to TRBD1. The length of the CDR3 is 16 residues. In germline, CDR1 is SGHKS, CDR2 YYEKEE (reference sequence). The V and J ends lost 0 bases and 7 bases, in that order; junction bases with no gene match: 11.

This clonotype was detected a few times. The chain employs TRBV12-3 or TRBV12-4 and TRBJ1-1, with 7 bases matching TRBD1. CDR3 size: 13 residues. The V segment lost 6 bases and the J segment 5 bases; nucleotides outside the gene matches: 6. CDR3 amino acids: CASREAGGTEAFF. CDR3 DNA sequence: TGTGCCAGCAGGGAGGCAGGGGGGACTGAAGCTTTCTTT.